This T cell receptor beta chain stems from a study of OX40 agonist ivuxolimab in advanced cancers. General study results and limits: With doses of 0.1-3.0 mg/kg, partial responders showed among the lowest clonal expansion.

Points on this clone: Its matching antigen is unknown.

The method was immunoSEQ multiplex PCR; TCRdb's version includes in-frame clones alone and lacks a portion of them. Of over 35,000 clones in the sample, 82% were seen once. The trim removed 0 bases at V and 5 bases at J, leaving 6 bases unmatched. Germline V CDR1 and CDR2: SGDLS, YYNGEE. The CDR3 is 15 residues long. This TCR derives from an adult with an advanced solid tumor such as melanoma, head and neck, liver or kidney cancer. Sequenced material: CD4+ or CD8+ T cells sorted from blood, taken in a trial of the OX40 agonist ivuxolimab. The chain recombines TRBV9 with TRBJ2-5; 8 nucleotides agree with TRBD2. The CDR3 loop is CASSVGVSGGETQYF. The CDR3 DNA is TGTGCCAGCAGCGTAGGAGTATCGGGGGGGGAGACCCAGTACTTC.